The next 29 T cell receptor beta chains were all read from a single sample in a study of T cells expressing NK-cell markers. TCRdb re-called the 5' RACE reads; one entry per CDR3 protein, DNA not given. Reported are some 450,000 distinct CDR3 sequences; the ten largest clones contain 7.3%. Sequences were obtained from blood T cells: a sorted CD56 or NKG2C T cell subset, CD4+ or CD8+ T cells, or bulk PBMC T cells (not recorded which). The origin of the receptors is a woman aged 18 to 75 in good health.

This chain connects TRBV27 to TRBJ1-4; absent DNA, TCRdb's TRBD1 call cannot be checked. The CDR3 runs 16 residues. CDR1 MNHEY and CDR2 SMNVEV come from the germline V gene (reference sequence). CDR3 region: CASSLYGRGEGGKLFF.

The chain employs TRBV4-3 and TRBJ1-2. Germline V CDR1 and CDR2: LGHNA, YSLEER. The CDR3 consists of 15 residues. The CDR3 loop is CASSQDVGLGYGYTF.

V gene TRBV29-1 combines with J gene TRBJ2-5; TCRdb outputs TRBD2, but without DNA this stays unchecked. CDR3 length: 12 residues. Germline CDR1 SQVTM, CDR2 ANQGSEA. The CDR3 is CSVELAGETQYF.

The V gene is TRBV15, the J gene TRBJ1-5. Germline-derived CDR1 and CDR2 are LNHNV and YYDKDF (reference sequence). The length of the CDR3 is 13 residues. The CDR3 sequence is CATSREGNQPQHF.

The J gene is TRBJ2-1, the V gene TRBV24-1; there is no DNA to check the TCRdb D call of TRBD2. The germline CDR1 and CDR2 sequences are KGHDR and SFDVKD. The CDR3 contains 12 residues. CDR3 in amino acids: CAISAGGDEQFF.

The rearrangement joins TRBV5-1 to TRBJ2-2. Germline loops: CDR1 SGHRS, CDR2 YFSETQ. The CDR3 has 14 amino acids. This CDR3 is CASSLGYFAGELFF.

The gene calls are TRBV19 and TRBJ2-1; TCRdb designates TRBD1, a call that cannot be tested without DNA. Germline values: CDR1 LNHDA, CDR2 SQIVND (reference sequence). The CDR3 is 16 residues long. This CDR3 is CASSTQGAPSYNEQFF.

The chain carries TRBV15 and TRBJ2-1; the TRBD1 assignment by TCRdb is unverifiable without DNA. The CDR3 runs to 16 residues. Germline V gene data show CDR1 as LNHNV and CDR2 as YYDKDF (reference sequence). Here the CDR3 reads CATSPEGGSSYNEQFF. The full variable domain, its missing parts supplied by reference TRBV15 and TRBJ2-1, is DAMVIQNPRYQVTQFGKPVTLSCSQTLNHNVMYWYQQKSSQAPKLLFHYYDKDFNNEADTPDNFQSRRPNTSFCFLDIRSPGLGDTAMYLCATSPEGGSSYNEQFFGPGTRLTVL.

The rearrangement links TRBV7-2 to TRBJ2-1. The germline CDR1 and CDR2 sequences are SGHTA and FQGNSA. The length of the CDR3 is 11 residues. This CDR3 reads CASNRLGEQFF. Full variable domain (remainder filled in from reference TRBV7-2 and TRBJ2-1): GAGVSQSPSNKVTEKGKDVELRCDPISGHTALYWYRQSLGQGLEFLIYFQGNSAPDKSGLPSDRFSAERTGGSVSTLTIQRTQQEDSAVYLCASNRLGEQFFGPGTRLTVL.

The chain combines TRBV9 with TRBJ2-1; TCRdb calls TRBD1, which cannot be checked without DNA. Looked up from germline, CDR1 is SGDLS and CDR2 is YYNGEE. This CDR3 region has 18 residues. The CDR3 sequence is CASSVVPGGLSSYNEQFF.

The chain links TRBV6-1 to TRBJ1-2. The CDR3 length is 14 residues. Germline CDR1 is MNHNS and CDR2 is SASEGT. The CDR3 spells CASSEAHGLEGYTF.

The chain's CDR3 is CASSEATGFRDTEAFF. The V gene is TRBV2, the J gene TRBJ1-1; TCRdb designates TRBD1, a call that cannot be tested without DNA. In germline, CDR1 is SNHLY, CDR2 FYNNEI. The CDR3 loop spans 16 amino acids. Supplemented by reference TRBV2 and TRBJ1-1, the full variable domain reads EPEVTQTPSHQVTQMGQEVILRCVPISNHLYFYWYRQILGQKVEFLVSFYNNEISEKSEIFDDQFSVERPDGSNFTLKIRSTKLEDSAMYFCASSEATGFRDTEAFFGQGTRLTVV.

This rearrangement joins TRBV12-3 or TRBV12-4 to TRBJ1-1. The CDR3 sequence is 14 residues long. The CDR3 protein is CASNQQIGGTEAFF.

The gene calls are TRBV29-1 and TRBJ2-1. The germline CDR1 and CDR2 sequences are SQVTM and ANQGSEA. CDR3 size: 13 residues. The chain's CDR3 is CSVEDPSYNEQFF.

V gene TRBV27 combines with J gene TRBJ2-7; with no DNA, the TCRdb D assignment of TRBD1 cannot be verified. CDR1 is MNHEY, CDR2 SMNVEV, per germline (reference sequence). The CDR3 runs to 16 residues. CDR3 sequence: CASSLVGPLGSYEQYF.

V usage is TRBV10-3 and J usage is TRBJ2-7. This CDR3 has 12 residues. CDR1 is ENHRY and CDR2 is SYGVKD in the germline V gene. CDR3: CAIGGGSYEQYF.

The chain couples TRBV5-1 to TRBJ2-3; TCRdb's assignment of TRBD1 cannot be checked, as there is no DNA. Germline loops: CDR1 SGHRS, CDR2 YFSETQ. The CDR3 extends over 15 amino acids. CDR3 loop: CASSLGQGAIDTQYF.

The V and J genes are TRBV25-1 and TRBJ2-7; TCRdb reports TRBD2, a call that lacks DNA to check it against. Germline V gives CDR1 MGHDK, CDR2 SYGVNS. The CDR3 covers 15 residues. CDR3 in amino acids: CASSESKGRADEQYF.

The chain combines TRBV7-2 with TRBJ1-2; the TRBD1 assignment by TCRdb is unverifiable without DNA. Germline V gives CDR1 SGHTA, CDR2 FQGNSA. The CDR3 consists of 14 residues. The chain's CDR3 is CASSFRQGPYGYTF.

The genes are TRBV5-5 and TRBJ1-1; as DNA is missing, the TRBD1 call by TCRdb cannot be tested. The length of the CDR3 is 14 residues. Germline CDR1 SGHKS, CDR2 YYEKEE (reference sequence). The CDR3 is CASSPGPGNTEAFF.

The V gene is TRBV20-1, the J gene TRBJ2-6; TCRdb outputs TRBD1, but without DNA this stays unchecked. The V gene's germline CDR1 is DFQATT and CDR2 SNEGSKA (reference sequence). The CDR3 extends over 14 amino acids. The CDR3 sequence: CSARLGAGANVLTF.

The chain carries TRBV12-3 or TRBV12-4 and TRBJ2-4; TCRdb proposes TRBD1, but this gene call is untestable without DNA. This CDR3 has 17 residues. The CDR3 reads CASSSPPGQGSADIQYF.

The J gene is TRBJ2-5, the V gene TRBV5-1. This CDR3 has 13 amino acids. From germline, CDR1 is SGHRS and CDR2 YFSETQ. This chain's CDR3 is CASSLTEQETQYF.

This chain joins TRBV12-3 or TRBV12-4 and TRBJ1-2; absent DNA, TCRdb's TRBD1 call cannot be checked. The CDR3 length is 14 residues. The CDR3 sequence is CASSPPGPIYGYTF.

J is TRBJ2-1 and V is TRBV6-5. CDR3 length equals 16 residues. The germline V gene encodes CDR1 MNHEY and CDR2 SVGAGI. CDR3 amino acids: CASSYLTSPSYNEQFF.

This chain links TRBV28 with TRBJ1-2. Germline assignment: CDR1 MDHEN and CDR2 SYDVKM. The CDR3 loop spans 11 amino acids. CDR3 in amino acids: CASSLNSYPTF.

J is TRBJ1-1 and V is TRBV5-6; TCRdb calls TRBD1, which cannot be checked without DNA. Looked up from germline, CDR1 is SGHDT and CDR2 is YYEEEE. This CDR3 has 16 residues. CDR3: CASSFRDRVVYTEAFF.

The V call is TRBV12-3 or TRBV12-4, the J call TRBJ2-2; TCRdb calls TRBD1, which cannot be checked without DNA. CDR3 size: 17 residues. CDR3 protein: CASSSGRLGVNTGELFF.

The chain uses TRBV14 and TRBJ2-7; absent DNA, TCRdb's TRBD2 call cannot be checked. Germline CDR1 SGHDN, CDR2 FVKESK. The CDR3 has 16 residues. CDR3 sequence reads: CASSQGWLAGGDEQYF.